The clone carrying this T cell receptor beta chain has just a few counts. Its antigen is unknown. This CDR3 spans 17 amino acids. V trimming: 4 bases; J trimming: 5 bases; junction bases outside the gene matches: 9. CDR1 SEHNR and CDR2 FQNEAQ come from the germline V gene (reference sequence). This sample was included in a study of cytomegalovirus exposure and HLA in healthy donors. Notes on the study in general: Later analysis suggested most CMV-associated TCR beta chains were HLA-restricted. TCR beta V- and J-gene trimming was later associated with a missense DCLRE1C variant.

PCR employed 60 Vbeta and 13 Jbeta primers. Measured with immunoSEQ multiplex PCR; TCRdb has only the in-frame clones, and not every one. The profile covers about 150,000 clones, with roughly 9.6% appearing a single time and roughly 7.2% taken by the ten largest. The rearrangement links TRBV7-9 to TRBJ2-3; 13 positions agree with TRBD2. The material sequenced was PBMCs. This TCR was recovered from a woman in her thirties or forties in good health and CMV-seropositive. The CDR3 loop is CASSSGTSGEVIDTQYF. CDR3 nucleotide sequence: TGTGCCAGCAGCTCTGGGACTAGCGGGGAAGTAATAGATACGCAGTATTTT. Together with reference TRBV7-9 and TRBJ2-3, the CDR3 gives the full variable domain: DTGVSQNPRHKITKRGQNVTFRCDPISEHNRLYWYRQTLGQGPEFLTYFQNEAQLEKSRLLSDRFSAERPKGSFSTLEIQRTEQGDSAMYLCASSSGTSGEVIDTQYFGPGTRLTVL.